These T cell receptor beta chains were read from a single sample in a study of cytomegalovirus exposure and HLA in healthy donors. Measured with immunoSEQ multiplex PCR; TCRdb has only the in-frame clones, and not every one. The data hold 140,000 to 150,000 clones, with nearly 90% observed a single time. The sequencing sample was made of PBMCs. These receptors were taken from a middle-aged woman in good health and CMV-seronegative. The CDR3 runs from the conserved cysteine through the conserved F or W. The D gene is left open where the match is weak. Part of the rows lack a size; the others show once, few, many or a class for expanded clones.

v_gene,abundance,len,j_gene,d_gene,CDR3nt,CDR3aa
TRBV10-3,.,15,TRBJ1-6,.,TGTGCCATCAGTGAGTCGGACAGCAAAAGTGCACCCCTCCACTTT,CAISESDSKSAPLHF
TRBV6-6,.,13,TRBJ2-7,TRBD1,TGTGCCAGCAGGACAGGGAAGGGATACGAGCAGTACTTC,CASRTGKGYEQYF
TRBV7-8,.,14,TRBJ1-5,.,TGTGCCAGCAGCCTCATCCCGGGGGATCAGCCCCAGCATTTT,CASSLIPGDQPQHF
TRBV11-2,.,15,TRBJ2-7,TRBD2,TGTGCCAGCAGCTTAGCCGGGGGGTACTCCTACGAGCAGTACTTC,CASSLAGGYSYEQYF
TRBV11-3,once,14,TRBJ2-3,.,TGTGCCAGCAGCCCACGGGAGTGGTGGGATACGCAGTATTTT,CASSPREWWDTQYF
TRBV4-1,.,15,TRBJ2-2,.,TGCGCCAGCAGCCACTACCCCCCGGGATCCGGGGAGCTGTTTTTT,CASSHYPPGSGELFF
TRBV4-3,once,16,TRBJ2-3,TRBD2,TGCGCCAGCAGCCAGCGACTAGCGGGAGTCGAAGATACGCAGTATTTT,CASSQRLAGVEDTQYF
TRBV6-1,.,12,TRBJ2-2,TRBD2,TGTGCCAGCAGAGGACTAGCCGGGGAGCTGTTTTTT,CASRGLAGELFF
TRBV9,.,15,TRBJ2-3,.,TGTGCCAGCAGCGTAGTTGGACTAAACACAGATACGCAGTATTTT,CASSVVGLNTDTQYF
TRBV10-3,.,13,TRBJ1-5,.,TGTGCCATCGCCAGTAATAGCAATCAGCCCCAGCATTTT,CAIASNSNQPQHF
TRBV7-8,.,13,TRBJ2-7,.,TGTGCCAGCAGCTTAACAGGGACCTACGAGCAGTACTTC,CASSLTGTYEQYF
TRBV7-6,.,14,TRBJ1-3,TRBD1,TGTGCCAGCAGCTTTGTACAGGGGGGAAACACCATATATTTT,CASSFVQGGNTIYF
TRBV7-8,.,15,TRBJ2-3,TRBD2,TGTGCCAGCAGCCCCGGGACTAGCGGGACAAATACGCAGTATTTT,CASSPGTSGTNTQYF
TRBV6-1,.,14,TRBJ2-7,TRBD2,TGTGCCAGCAGTGAGGGTCGGGAGGGCCGCTATGGGTACTTC,CASSEGREGRYGYF
TRBV7-9,.,15,TRBJ2-7,.,TGTTCCAGCAGCAGCTTCCGGGAGAGTCCCTACGAGCAGTACTTC,CSSSSFRESPYEQYF
TRBV5-1,.,16,TRBJ1-4,TRBD1,TGCGCCAGCAGCTTTGGACAGGGCCTCACTAATGAAAAACTGTTTTTT,CASSFGQGLTNEKLFF
TRBV7-2,.,15,TRBJ2-1,.,TGTGCCAGCAGCTTAGCGTTGCAGGGGGGAAATGAGCAGTTCTTC,CASSLALQGGNEQFF
TRBV28,.,13,TRBJ2-7,.,TGTGCCAGCCGAACGGGATGGCATTACGAGCAGTACTTC,CASRTGWHYEQYF
TRBV11-2,.,11,TRBJ2-7,.,TGTGCCAGCAGCCGCGACTACGAGCAGTACTTC,CASSRDYEQYF
TRBV7-9,once,14,TRBJ2-5,TRBD2,TGTGCCAGCAGCTTAAGCGGGAGTGCAGAGACCCAGTACTTC,CASSLSGSAETQYF
TRBV11-3,.,15,TRBJ1-1,.,TGTGCCAGCAGCTTATTCGGACAGCCGAACACTGAAGCTTTCTTT,CASSLFGQPNTEAFF
TRBV7-9,few,16,TRBJ2-3,.,TGTGCCAGCAGCTGGGCACCGGGACACGGCACAGATACGCAGTATTTT,CASSWAPGHGTDTQYF
TRBV27,.,14,TRBJ1-6,.,TGTGCCAGCAGTTTCCGACAGGCGAGTTCACCCCTCCACTTT,CASSFRQASSPLHF
TRBV7-9,.,14,TRBJ1-1,.,TGTGCCAGCAGCTTAGGGGGGCCGAACACTGAAGCTTTCTTT,CASSLGGPNTEAFF
TRBV29-1,.,15,TRBJ2-7,TRBD2,TGCAGCGTCGCCAGACCGGGACTAGCGTTTTACGAGCAGTACTTC,CSVARPGLAFYEQYF
TRBV6-1,.,13,TRBJ2-7,.,TGTGCCAGCAGAAGACTAGTGGCGACCGAGCAGTACTTC,CASRRLVATEQYF
TRBV5-6,.,14,TRBJ2-7,.,TGTGCCAGCAGCTTGGAGGAGACAGCTTACGAGCAGTACTTC,CASSLEETAYEQYF
TRBV7-9,.,15,TRBJ2-7,.,TGTGCCAGCAGCCCGATCGAGGCTGGCGCCTACGAGCAGTACTTC,CASSPIEAGAYEQYF
TRBV5-1,.,17,TRBJ2-5,TRBD2,TGCGCCAGCAGCAAACGGACTAGCGGAACGGCCCAAGAGACCCAGTACTTC,CASSKRTSGTAQETQYF
TRBV6-5,.,16,TRBJ1-1,.,TGTGCCAGCAGTTACTCGATCGCTGGGAGTGGGACTGAAGCTTTCTTT,CASSYSIAGSGTEAFF
TRBV28,.,16,TRBJ2-2,TRBD2,TGTGCCAGCAGTTTACCCACGGGAGGGTACACCGGGGAGCTGTTTTTT,CASSLPTGGYTGELFF
TRBV6-1,.,14,TRBJ1-5,TRBD1,TGTGCCAGCAGTGGACAGGGGGGATCTGAGCCCCAGCATTTT,CASSGQGGSEPQHF
TRBV5-1,.,16,TRBJ2-1,TRBD2,TGCGCCAGCAGCTTTCTCCCTACTAGCGGGATGGATGAGCAGTTCTTC,CASSFLPTSGMDEQFF
TRBV5-1,.,16,TRBJ2-7,TRBD1,TGCGCCAGCAGTCCCCAGGTCCAGGGGGCGTCCTACGAGCAGTACTTC,CASSPQVQGASYEQYF
TRBV5-5,.,16,TRBJ2-7,TRBD2,TGTGCCAGCAGCTTGGATGCGAGCGGGAGCATCTACGAGCAGTACTTC,CASSLDASGSIYEQYF
TRBV6-5,few,15,TRBJ2-7,TRBD1,TGTGCCAGCAGTTACTCCCGGACAGGGCCCTACGAGCAGTACTTC,CASSYSRTGPYEQYF
TRBV5-1,.,15,TRBJ2-3,TRBD1,TGCGCCAGCCGAGGACAGGGGTTCCCCACAGATACGCAGTATTTT,CASRGQGFPTDTQYF
TRBV5-1,.,14,TRBJ1-1,.,TGCGCCAGCAGCGTGGACGGGATTAACACTGAAGCTTTCTTT,CASSVDGINTEAFF
TRBV18,.,16,TRBJ2-2,.,TGTGCCAGCTCACCACAAAGGGGGTCGCCCACCGGGGAGCTGTTTTTT,CASSPQRGSPTGELFF
TRBV11-2,.,15,TRBJ2-7,TRBD2,TGTGCCAGCAGCATTAGCGGGAGGGAGTCCTACGAGCAGTACTTC,CASSISGRESYEQYF
TRBV5-1,once,11,TRBJ2-7,.,TGCGCCAGCAGCTGGCGGGACGAGCAGTACTTC,CASSWRDEQYF
TRBV5-1,.,14,TRBJ2-1,TRBD2,TGCGCCAGCACGAACGGGAGGCCTTACAATGAGCAGTTCTTC,CASTNGRPYNEQFF
TRBV5-1,.,16,TRBJ2-3,TRBD2,TGCGCCAGCAGCCAGGGGACTAGCGGGAGGATAGATACGCAGTATTTT,CASSQGTSGRIDTQYF
TRBV21-1,.,16,TRBJ2-2,.,TGTGCCAGCAGCAAAGTGCTAGCGGGAGTAGCCGGGGAGCTGTTTTTT,CASSKVLAGVAGELFF
TRBV9,.,14,TRBJ1-3,.,TGTGCCAGCACCCAAGGGGGCTCTGGAAACACCATATATTTT,CASTQGGSGNTIYF
TRBV4-2,.,16,TRBJ2-5,TRBD2,TGTGCCAGCAGCCAAGTCCTAGCGGGAGCGCAGGAGACCCAGTACTTC,CASSQVLAGAQETQYF
TRBV6-5,.,15,TRBJ2-3,TRBD2,TGTGCCAGCAGGCCTGGACTAGGATTCACAGATACGCAGTATTTT,CASRPGLGFTDTQYF
TRBV7-2,few,17,TRBJ2-1,TRBD2,TGTGCCAGCAGCTTAGACCTGGGACTAGCGGGATACAATGAGCAGTTCTTC,CASSLDLGLAGYNEQFF
TRBV15,once,16,TRBJ2-1,TRBD2,TGTGCCACCAGCACCCTCGGACTAGCGCTCTACAATGAGCAGTTCTTC,CATSTLGLALYNEQFF
TRBV11-3,.,14,TRBJ2-7,TRBD2,TGTGCCAGCAGCCCAAGGACTAGTCACTACGAGCAGTACTTC,CASSPRTSHYEQYF